The 26 T cell receptor beta chains given below trace back to one sample, sequenced in a study of control samples from healthy donors and cancer patients. Libraries were prepared by immunoSEQ multiplex PCR; TCRdb keeps only in-frame clonotypes and omits some of them. Of approximately 100,000 clones in the sample, around 80% were seen once. The specimen sequenced was blood. The receptor source for this set is a man between 60 and 75 years old in good health.

The CDR3 region has the DNA TGCGCCAGCAGCCCCGGACTAGCGGGGGGGGGTAGCGGGGCCACAGATACGCAGTATTTT. Translating gives CASSPGLAGGGSGATDTQYF. The chain combines TRBV5-1 with TRBJ2-3; 15 nucleotides agree with TRBD2. The CDR3 loop spans 20 amino acids. V gave up 4 bases and J gave up 2 bases; unmatched junction bases: 14. Germline CDR1 and CDR2: SGHRS and YFSETQ.

The count of this clone is one. V is TRBV7-9 and J is TRBJ1-3, with no clear D. V shed 6 bases and J shed 0 bases, with 6 bases lying between them. Germline CDR1 SEHNR, CDR2 FQNEAQ (reference sequence). The CDR3 loop spans 13 amino acids. The CDR3 here is CASRLVSGNTIYF. In DNA form, the CDR3 reads TGTGCCAGCAGGCTGGTCTCTGGAAACACCATATATTTT.

This chain connects TRBV12-5 to TRBJ1-3; D may be TRBD1 (6 bases). Trimming removed 1 base from V and 0 bases from J, with 13 bases in between. This CDR3 has 17 residues. The germline CDR1 and CDR2 sequences are LGHNT and FRNRAP. The CDR3 reads CASGLELGTPSGNTIYF. For the CDR3, the DNA is TGTGCTAGTGGTTTGGAATTAGGGACACCCTCTGGAAACACCATATATTTT.

This chain joins TRBV28 and TRBJ2-3; 8 bases are shared with TRBD2. The CDR3 spans 15 residues. Germline V CDR1 and CDR2: MDHEN, SYDVKM. V shed 3 bases and J 5 bases; nucleotides not matched to a gene: 7. CDR3 bases: TGTGCCAGCAGTTTCGGCGGGAGGAATCTAGATACGCAGTATTTT. This codes for CASSFGGRNLDTQYF.

The rearrangement joins TRBV5-8 to TRBJ1-3; no clear D. The CDR3 extends over 15 amino acids. Germline loops: CDR1 SGHTS, CDR2 YDEGEE. Trimming took 2 bases from V and 0 from J, leaving 9 bases between them. This CDR3 reads CASSFRHSSGNTIYF. CDR3 sequence (DNA): TGTGCCAGCAGCTTTAGGCACAGCTCTGGAAACACCATATATTTT.

The gene calls are TRBV13 and TRBJ2-7; D uncertain. This CDR3 region has 17 residues. CDR1 is PRHDT, CDR2 FYEKMQ, per germline (reference sequence). V dropped 5 bases and J dropped 0 bases, with 20 bases sitting between them. CDR3 region: CASSRRSRQPVSYEQYF. The CDR3 region has the DNA TGTGCCAGCAGCCGAAGATCTCGGCAGCCCGTCTCCTACGAGCAGTACTTC.

This clone was observed a single time. Distinct nucleotide sequences in the sample also encode this CDR3. This chain uses TRBV4-2 with TRBJ2-3; TRBD1 is a possible D gene (6 bases). The CDR3 contains 15 residues. The germline V gene encodes CDR1 LGHNA and CDR2 YNFKEQ. Trimming left V 3 bases short and J 4 bases short, with 14 bases between. CDR3 region: CASSQAEQGSDTQYF. In nucleotides, the CDR3 is TGTGCCAGCAGCCAGGCGGAACAGGGCTCAGATACGCAGTATTTT.

V usage is TRBV5-1 and J usage is TRBJ2-2; 14 bases map to TRBD2. Germline values: CDR1 SGHRS, CDR2 YFSETQ. This CDR3 is 20 amino acids long. The V segment lost 1 base and the J segment 2 bases; nucleotides outside the gene matches: 10. The CDR3 is CASSLRDAGTSGRNTGELFF. The CDR3 DNA sequence: TGCGCCAGCAGCTTGAGGGATGCCGGGACTAGCGGGAGAAACACCGGGGAGCTGTTTTTT.

The CDR3 sequence is CASSLTWTSGGDYNEQFF. DNA for the CDR3: TGTGCCAGCAGCTTAACGTGGACTAGCGGGGGGGACTACAATGAGCAGTTCTTC. The V and J genes are TRBV7-3 and TRBJ2-1, with TRBD2 identical over 15 bases. The germline V gene has CDR1 SGHTA and CDR2 FQGTGA. Trimming cost V 0 bases and J 3 bases; bases outside gene matches: 3. This CDR3 has 18 amino acids.

CDR3 nucleotides: TGTGCCACGGACAGCGGGTTACGTTCACCCCTCCACTTT. Translation: CATDSGLRSPLHF. The chain joins TRBV30 to TRBJ1-6; possible D gene TRBD1, 6 bases. Germline V CDR1 and CDR2: GTSNPN, SVGIG (reference sequence). V lost 8 bases and J lost 9, with 17 bases in between. The CDR3 length is 13 residues.

The V call is TRBV3-1 (or the pseudogene TRBV3-2), the J call TRBJ2-7, with 13 bases matching TRBD2. CDR3 size: 16 residues. CDR1 is LGHDT, CDR2 YNNKEL, per germline (reference sequence). J gave up 7 bases and V 0 bases, and 6 bases lay outside the gene matches. The CDR3 spells CASSQEQRTSGSEQYF. The CDR3 region has the DNA TGTGCCAGCAGCCAAGAGCAGAGGACTAGCGGGAGTGAGCAGTACTTC.

The chain recombines TRBV13 with TRBJ2-3; D remains ambiguous. CDR3 size: 12 residues. CDR1 is PRHDT, CDR2 FYEKMQ, per germline (reference sequence). The V end lost 8 bases, the J end lost 7 bases, and 13 bases lay between the germline ends. The CDR3, as DNA: TGTGCCAGCCAAAGGGATGGGTATACGCAGTATTTT. Its protein product is CASQRDGYTQYF.

This clone was found a few times. The chain combines TRBV6-4 with TRBJ2-2; no clear D. Trimming removed 3 bases at V and 5 bases at J, with 10 bases between. The CDR3 totals 14 residues. Germline CDR1 MRHNA, CDR2 SNTAGT. The CDR3 DNA reads TGTGCCAGCAGTGATGTATGGGGTACCGGGGAGCTGTTTTTT. Amino acids: CASSDVWGTGELFF.

Here the CDR3 reads CASSAAGGDTGELFF. The DNA of the CDR3 is TGTGCCAGCAGTGCGGCGGGAGGGGACACCGGGGAGCTGTTTTTT. The chain recombines TRBV6-4 with TRBJ2-2, with 9 bases aligning to TRBD2. Germline-derived CDR1 and CDR2 are MRHNA and SNTAGT. The ends lost 4 bases at V and 3 bases at J; junction bases unmatched: 3. The CDR3 length is 15 residues.

The chain uses TRBV5-8 and TRBJ2-3; 12 bases are shared with TRBD2. Germline V gene sequence: CDR1 SGHTS, CDR2 YDEGEE. The CDR3 sequence is 16 residues long. The V segment lost 3 bases and the J segment 2 bases; nucleotides outside the gene matches: 4. Written as DNA, the CDR3 is TGTGCCAGCAGCTCCGGACTAGCGGGGAACACAGATACGCAGTATTTT. It yields the protein CASSSGLAGNTDTQYF.

The chain's CDR3 is CASSEIYSGGINEQFF. The CDR3 region has the DNA TGTGCCAGCAGTGAAATATATAGCGGGGGGATAAATGAGCAGTTCTTC. The chain couples TRBV6-1 to TRBJ2-1, with 10 nucleotides matching TRBD2. Losses at the gene ends were 2 bases for V and 7 bases for J; bases not matched to a gene: 8. The CDR3 consists of 16 residues. Germline V gives CDR1 MNHNS, CDR2 SASEGT.

The chain employs TRBV19 and TRBJ1-2; D is unresolved. V dropped 2 bases and J dropped 6 bases, with 13 bases sitting between them. The CDR3 has 14 amino acids. The V gene's germline CDR1 is LNHDA and CDR2 SQIVND (reference sequence). CDR3 in amino acids: CASSILSPVHGYTF. The DNA of the CDR3 is TGTGCCAGTAGTATATTGTCCCCGGTACATGGCTACACCTTC.

The genes are TRBV19 and TRBJ2-1, with D uncertain. The CDR3 extends over 14 amino acids. Per germline, CDR1 LNHDA and CDR2 SQIVND (reference sequence). Trimming stripped 6 bases from V and 0 bases from J, with 9 bases between. The CDR3 sequence is CASSTLSSYNEQFF. In DNA form, the CDR3 reads TGTGCCAGTAGCACCTTGAGCTCCTACAATGAGCAGTTCTTC.

J is TRBJ1-3 and V is TRBV5-1, with D perhaps matching TRBD1 (6 bases). The germline V and J ends were trimmed by 4 bases and 6 bases, with 14 bases remaining between them. The germline V gene has CDR1 SGHRS and CDR2 YFSETQ. This CDR3 has 14 residues. This CDR3 reads CASSPGGTENTIYF. CDR3 sequence (DNA): TGCGCCAGCAGCCCCGGGGGCACGGAAAACACCATATATTTT.

This chain connects TRBV5-1 to TRBJ2-1, with 13 positions matching TRBD2. Germline CDR1 SGHRS, CDR2 YFSETQ. This CDR3 is 17 amino acids long. V was pared by 1 base and J by 10 bases, with 11 bases of the junction left unmatched. The DNA of the CDR3 is TGCGCCAGCAGCTTGATAGTCAGGACTAGCGGGAGTACGGAGCAGTTCTTC. Its protein is CASSLIVRTSGSTEQFF. Variable domain in full (rest from reference TRBV5-1 and TRBJ2-1): KAGVTQTPRYLIKTRGQQVTLSCSPISGHRSVSWYQQTPGQGLQFLFEYFSETQRNKGNFPGRFSGRQFSNSRSEMNVSTLELGDSALYLCASSLIVRTSGSTEQFFGPGTRLTVL.

V is TRBV6-6 and J is TRBJ2-5; no clear D gene. Germline V gives CDR1 MNHNY, CDR2 SVGAGI (reference sequence). This CDR3 is 13 amino acids long. V gave up 3 bases and J gave up 5 bases, with 10 bases separating them. The CDR3 spells CASSYGGQETQYF. DNA for the CDR3: TGTGCCAGCAGTTATGGCGGCCAGGAGACCCAGTACTTC.

The chain has TRBV28 and TRBJ2-7; 10 nucleotides match TRBD1. The CDR3 covers 17 residues. The germline V gene has CDR1 MDHEN and CDR2 SYDVKM. J gave up 5 bases and V 5 bases, and 15 bases lay outside the gene matches. CDR3 bases: TGTGCCAGCAGTCTCATAACCCCGGGACAGGGGTCCCACGAGCAGTACTTC. Translated, it gives CASSLITPGQGSHEQYF.

The chain has TRBV20-1 and TRBJ2-4; D unresolved. This CDR3 is 10 amino acids long. V lost 8 bases and J 8 bases, leaving 10 bases between the germline ends. The germline gives CDR1 DFQATT, CDR2 SNEGSKA (reference sequence). The CDR3 spells CSTQDDIQYF. The CDR3 DNA reads as TGCAGTACCCAAGATGACATTCAGTACTTC.

The genes are TRBV6-6 and TRBJ2-7; 10 bases match TRBD1. The V gene end was trimmed by 5 bases and the J gene end by 7 bases; junction bases not matched to a gene: 11. The germline gives CDR1 MNHNY, CDR2 SVGAGI (reference sequence). The CDR3 runs to 15 residues. Here the CDR3 DNA reads TGTGCCAGCAGTGGGCCTGACAGGGGGCTGTATGAGCAGTACTTC. This gives the protein CASSGPDRGLYEQYF.

This clone occurred once. The rearrangement uses TRBV19 and TRBJ1-2, with TRBD1 matching over 7 bases. The length of the CDR3 is 14 residues. Losses at the gene ends were 6 bases for V and 4 bases for J; bases not matched to a gene: 8. Germline V CDR1 and CDR2: LNHDA, SQIVND (reference sequence). CDR3 nucleotides: TGTGCCAGTAGACCAGGGGGAGAGACCTATGGCTACACCTTC. As protein: CASRPGGETYGYTF.

The V and J genes are TRBV11-3 and TRBJ2-3, with 10 bases fitting TRBD2. Looked up from germline, CDR1 is SGHNT and CDR2 is YENEEA. V dropped 5 bases and J dropped 1; count of bases not matched to a gene: 6. The CDR3 is 16 residues long. The DNA for the CDR3 is TGTGCCAGCAGCCCTAGCGGGAGTGCGGGCACAGATACGCAGTATTTT. As protein: CASSPSGSAGTDTQYF.